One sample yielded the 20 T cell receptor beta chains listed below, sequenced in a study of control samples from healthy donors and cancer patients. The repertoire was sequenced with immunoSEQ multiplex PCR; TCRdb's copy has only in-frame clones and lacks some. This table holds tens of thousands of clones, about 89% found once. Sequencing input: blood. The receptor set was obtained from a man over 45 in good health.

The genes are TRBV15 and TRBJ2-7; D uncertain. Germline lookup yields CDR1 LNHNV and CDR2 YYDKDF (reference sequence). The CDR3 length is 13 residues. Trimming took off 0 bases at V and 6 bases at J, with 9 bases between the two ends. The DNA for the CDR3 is TGTGCCACCAGCAGAGACCTACAGCGCGAGCAGTACGTC. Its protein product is CATSRDLQREQYV.

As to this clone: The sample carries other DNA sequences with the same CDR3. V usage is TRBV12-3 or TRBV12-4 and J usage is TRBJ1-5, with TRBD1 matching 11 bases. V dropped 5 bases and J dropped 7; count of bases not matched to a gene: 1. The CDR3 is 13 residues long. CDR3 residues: CASSRTGGQPQHF. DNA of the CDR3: TGTGCCAGCAGTCGGACAGGGGGCCAGCCCCAGCATTTT.

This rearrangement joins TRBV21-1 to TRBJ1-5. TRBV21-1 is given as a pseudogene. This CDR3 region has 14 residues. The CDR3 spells CASPEPVGNQPQHF. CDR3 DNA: TGTGCCAGCCCGGAGCCGGTGGGCAATCAGCCCCAGCATTTT.

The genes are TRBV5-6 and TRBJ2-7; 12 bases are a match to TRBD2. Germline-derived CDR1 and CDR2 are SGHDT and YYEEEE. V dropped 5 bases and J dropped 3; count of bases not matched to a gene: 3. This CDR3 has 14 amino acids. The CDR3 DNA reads TGTGCCAGCAGTGGACTAGCGGGGAACTACGAGCAGTACTTC. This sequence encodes CASSGLAGNYEQYF.

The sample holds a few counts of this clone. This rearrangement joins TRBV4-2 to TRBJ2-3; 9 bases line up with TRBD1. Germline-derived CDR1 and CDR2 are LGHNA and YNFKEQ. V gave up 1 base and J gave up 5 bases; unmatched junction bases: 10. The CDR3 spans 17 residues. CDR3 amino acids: CASSQVRGQGNQDTQYF. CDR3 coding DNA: TGTGCCAGCAGCCAAGTGAGGGGACAGGGTAATCAAGATACGCAGTATTTT.

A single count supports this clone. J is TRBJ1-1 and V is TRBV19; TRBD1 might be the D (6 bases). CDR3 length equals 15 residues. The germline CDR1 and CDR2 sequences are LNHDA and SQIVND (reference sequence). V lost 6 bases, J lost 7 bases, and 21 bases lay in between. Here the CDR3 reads CASSASGGQPNEAFF. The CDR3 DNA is TGTGCCAGTAGCGCCTCCGGTGGACAGCCTAATGAAGCTTTCTTT.

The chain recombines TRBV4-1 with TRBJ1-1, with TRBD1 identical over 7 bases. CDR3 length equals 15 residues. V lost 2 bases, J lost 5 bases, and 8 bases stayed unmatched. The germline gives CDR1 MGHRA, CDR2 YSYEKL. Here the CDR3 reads CASSQPTGVRTEAFF. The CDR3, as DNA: TGCGCCAGCAGCCAACCTACAGGGGTACGGACTGAAGCTTTCTTT.

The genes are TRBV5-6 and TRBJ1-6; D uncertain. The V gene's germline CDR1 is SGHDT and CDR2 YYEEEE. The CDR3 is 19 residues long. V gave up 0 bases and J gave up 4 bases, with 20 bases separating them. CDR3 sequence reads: CASSLANGEGGGYNSPLHF. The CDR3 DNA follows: TGTGCCAGCAGCTTGGCCAACGGGGAGGGAGGAGGATATAATTCACCCCTCCACTTT.

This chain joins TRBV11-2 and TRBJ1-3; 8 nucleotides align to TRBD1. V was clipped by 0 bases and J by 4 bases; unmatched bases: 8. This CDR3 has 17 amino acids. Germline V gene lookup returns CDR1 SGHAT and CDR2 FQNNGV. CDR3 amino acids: CASSLDPQGAPGNTIYF. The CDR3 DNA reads TGTGCCAGCAGCTTAGATCCCCAGGGGGCGCCGGGAAACACCATATATTTT.

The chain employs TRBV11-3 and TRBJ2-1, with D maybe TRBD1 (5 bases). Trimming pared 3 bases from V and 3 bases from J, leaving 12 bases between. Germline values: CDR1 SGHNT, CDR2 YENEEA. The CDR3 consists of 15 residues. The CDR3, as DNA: TGTGCCAGCAGCTTGAAGGGGAAGTTCTACAATGAGCAGTTCTTC. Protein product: CASSLKGKFYNEQFF.

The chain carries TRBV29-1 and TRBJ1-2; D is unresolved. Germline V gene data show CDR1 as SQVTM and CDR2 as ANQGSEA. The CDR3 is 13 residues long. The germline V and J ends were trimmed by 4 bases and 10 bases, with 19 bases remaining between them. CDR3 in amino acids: CSVGQRLAGDYTF. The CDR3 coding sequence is TGCAGCGTTGGTCAGCGACTGGCTGGGGACTACACCTTC.

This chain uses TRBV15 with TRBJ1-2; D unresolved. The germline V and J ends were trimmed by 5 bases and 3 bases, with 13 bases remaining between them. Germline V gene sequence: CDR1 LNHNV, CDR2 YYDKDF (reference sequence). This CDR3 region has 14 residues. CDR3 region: CATSGRADYYGYTF. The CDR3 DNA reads TGTGCCACCAGCGGTAGGGCCGACTACTATGGCTACACCTTC.

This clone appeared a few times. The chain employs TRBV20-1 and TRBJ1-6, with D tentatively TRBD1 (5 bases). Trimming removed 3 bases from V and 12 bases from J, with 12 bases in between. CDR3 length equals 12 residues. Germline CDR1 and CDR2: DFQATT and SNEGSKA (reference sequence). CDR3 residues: CSASKGTGPLHF. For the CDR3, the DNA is TGCAGTGCTAGTAAAGGGACCGGACCCCTCCACTTT.

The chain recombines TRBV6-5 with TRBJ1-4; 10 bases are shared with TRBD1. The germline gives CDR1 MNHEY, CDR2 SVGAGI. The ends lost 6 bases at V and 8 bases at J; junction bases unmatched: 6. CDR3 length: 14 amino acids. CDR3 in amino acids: CASRADRGREKLFF. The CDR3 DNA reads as TGTGCCAGCAGGGCCGACAGGGGGCGGGAAAAACTGTTTTTT.

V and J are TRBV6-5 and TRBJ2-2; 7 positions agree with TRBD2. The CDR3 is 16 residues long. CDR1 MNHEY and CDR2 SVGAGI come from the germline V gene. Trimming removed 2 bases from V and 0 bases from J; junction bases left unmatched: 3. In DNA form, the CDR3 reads TGTGCCAGCAGTTACGGTCTAGCGGCGAACACCGGGGAGCTGTTTTTT. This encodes CASSYGLAANTGELFF.

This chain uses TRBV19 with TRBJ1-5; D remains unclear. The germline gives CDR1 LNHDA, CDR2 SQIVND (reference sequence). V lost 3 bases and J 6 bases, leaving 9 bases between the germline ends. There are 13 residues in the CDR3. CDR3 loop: CASSIGEFQPQHF. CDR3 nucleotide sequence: TGTGCCAGTAGTATCGGGGAGTTTCAGCCCCAGCATTTT.

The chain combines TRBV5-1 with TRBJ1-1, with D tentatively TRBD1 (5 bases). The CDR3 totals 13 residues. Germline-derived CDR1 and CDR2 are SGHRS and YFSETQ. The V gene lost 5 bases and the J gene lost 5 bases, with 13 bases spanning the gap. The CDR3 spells CASSSGWGTEAFF. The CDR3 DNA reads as TGCGCCAGCAGTTCAGGGTGGGGAACTGAAGCTTTCTTT.

The CDR3 sequence: CASTRSWGTDTQYF. As DNA, the CDR3 is TGTGCCAGCACACGGAGCTGGGGAACAGATACGCAGTATTTT. The rearrangement uses TRBV5-8 and TRBJ2-3; D unclear. Looked up from germline, CDR1 is SGHTS and CDR2 is YDEGEE. The CDR3 consists of 14 residues. Trimming took 6 bases from V and 3 from J, leaving 14 bases between them.

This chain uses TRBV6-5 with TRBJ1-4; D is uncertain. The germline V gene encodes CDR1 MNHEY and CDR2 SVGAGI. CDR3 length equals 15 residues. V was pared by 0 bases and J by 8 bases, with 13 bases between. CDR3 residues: CASSYSGGNREKLFF. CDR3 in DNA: TGTGCCAGCAGTTACTCGGGCGGGAACCGGGAAAAACTGTTTTTT.

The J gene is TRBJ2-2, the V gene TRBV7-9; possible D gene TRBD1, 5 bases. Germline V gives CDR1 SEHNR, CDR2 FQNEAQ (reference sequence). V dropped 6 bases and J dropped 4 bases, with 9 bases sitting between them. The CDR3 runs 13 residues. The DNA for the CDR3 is TGTGCCAGCAGGGTACAGGCCACCGGGGAGCTGTTTTTT. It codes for CASRVQATGELFF.